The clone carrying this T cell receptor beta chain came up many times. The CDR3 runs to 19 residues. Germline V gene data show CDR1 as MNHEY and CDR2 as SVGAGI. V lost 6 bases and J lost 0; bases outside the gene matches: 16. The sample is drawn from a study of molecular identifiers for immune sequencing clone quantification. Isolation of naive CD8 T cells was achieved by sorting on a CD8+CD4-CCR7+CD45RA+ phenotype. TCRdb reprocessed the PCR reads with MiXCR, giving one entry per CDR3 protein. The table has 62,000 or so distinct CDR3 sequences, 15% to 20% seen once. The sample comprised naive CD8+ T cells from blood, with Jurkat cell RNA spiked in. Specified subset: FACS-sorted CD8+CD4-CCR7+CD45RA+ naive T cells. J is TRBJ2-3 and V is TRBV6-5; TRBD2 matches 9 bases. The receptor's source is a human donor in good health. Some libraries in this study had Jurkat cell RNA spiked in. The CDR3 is CASSDTWAGGPTSTDTQYF. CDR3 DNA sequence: TGTGCCAGCAGCGATACCTGGGCGGGAGGGCCTACTAGCACAGATACGCAGTATTTT.